What follows is one TCR beta chain and its context. What it recognizes is unknown. This sample was included in a study of identical twins. Regarding the study as a whole: An excess of low generation probability was shown by twin-shared out-of-frame alpha sequences.

J gave up 0 bases and V 5 bases, and 11 bases lay outside the gene matches. CDR3 length: 20 residues. Germline V lookup: CDR1 SGHTA, CDR2 FQGTGA. A single record per CDR3 protein comes from TCRdb applying MiXCR to the 5' RACE reads. This table holds 470,000 or so distinct CDR3 sequences, approximately 24% found once. This sample was shared with a second study, whose subject was T cells expressing NK-cell markers.

The V and J genes are TRBV7-3 and TRBJ2-1, with 15 bases identical to TRBD2. The TCR sequence derives from a woman aged 18-29 years in good health. The sequencing input was CD4+ T cells sorted from blood. The CDR3 bases are TGTGCCAGCAGCATACCATCCGGGACTAGCGGGGGGACCTCCTACAATGAGCAGTTCTTC. Translation: CASSIPSGTSGGTSYNEQFF. Filled out from reference TRBV7-3 and TRBJ2-1, the complete variable domain reads GAGVSQTPSNKVTEKGKYVELRCDPISGHTALYWYRQSLGQGPEFLIYFQGTGAADDSGLPNDRFFAVRPEGSVSTLKIQRTERGDSAVYLCASSIPSGTSGGTSYNEQFFGPGTRLTVL.